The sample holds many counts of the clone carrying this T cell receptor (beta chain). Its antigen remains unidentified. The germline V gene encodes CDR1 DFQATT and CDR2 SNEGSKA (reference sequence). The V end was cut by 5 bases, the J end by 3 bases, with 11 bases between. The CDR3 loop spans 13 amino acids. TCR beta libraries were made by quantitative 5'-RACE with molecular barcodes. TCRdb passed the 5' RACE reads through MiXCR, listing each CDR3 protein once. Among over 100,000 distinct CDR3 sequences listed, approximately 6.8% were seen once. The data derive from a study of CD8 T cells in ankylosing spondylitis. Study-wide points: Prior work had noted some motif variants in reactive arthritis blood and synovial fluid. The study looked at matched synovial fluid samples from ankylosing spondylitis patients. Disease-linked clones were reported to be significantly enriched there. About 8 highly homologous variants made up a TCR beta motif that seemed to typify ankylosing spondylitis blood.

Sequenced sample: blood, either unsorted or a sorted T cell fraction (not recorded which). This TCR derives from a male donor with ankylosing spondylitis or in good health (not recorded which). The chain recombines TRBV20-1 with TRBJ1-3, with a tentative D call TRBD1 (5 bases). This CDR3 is CSAPRQFGNTIYF. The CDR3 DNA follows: TGCAGTGCTCCACGACAGTTTGGAAACACCATATATTTT.